This T cell receptor beta chain derives from a study of response to subunit inactivated influenza vaccine. V lost 0 bases and J 6 bases, leaving 13 bases between the germline ends. The CDR3 covers 15 residues. The germline gives CDR1 MNHEY, CDR2 SVGAGI. The table lists this clonotype with many counts. One entry per CDR3 protein results from TCRdb running MiXCR on the RT-PCR reads. The sample has a few hundred thousand distinct CDR3 sequences, about 11% seen once. The same data also contributed to another study, on T cells expressing NK-cell markers. That work states: Template switching by 5'RACE with UMIs generated the TCR beta cDNA. These same clonotypes (in a handful of donors) also led the CD3+CD56-NKG2C+ fraction.

The origin of this receptor is a man aged 45-65 years who received an inactivated influenza vaccine. The sample here was PBMCs from blood, taken on the day of vaccination. The chain combines TRBV6-5 with TRBJ2-3; D is ambiguous. CDR3 DNA: TGTGCCAGCAGTTACTCGACTCCCCAGTGGGATACGCAGTATTTT. Translation: CASSYSTPQWDTQYF.